A single T cell receptor beta chain is shown here with its context. The target antigen is unknown. Sorted subsets were CFSE-labeled and cultured roughly five days with allogeneic dendritic cells. This entry is derived from a study of regulatory dendritic cells for organ transplantation. In the study overall: Regulatory dendritic cells were monocyte-derived, receiving vitamin D3 on days 0 and 4 and IL-10 on day 4. General study findings and limits: Mature dendritic cells appeared to drive more memory CD8+ clonal expansion than regulatory ones. Naive CD4+ and CD8+ repertoires were highly diverse; memory CD8+ was most oligoclonal. Between individuals, the alloreactive memory CD8+ T cell pool differed considerably.

Assay: immunoSEQ multiplex PCR; the TCRdb copy retains only in-frame clones and omits some. The sample lists around 19,000 clones; roughly 85% were seen once. This CDR3 region has 16 residues. The sample taken for sequencing was naive CD4+ T cells from blood cultured with regulatory dendritic cells. Documented subset: CD45RA+ naive T cells. The J gene is TRBJ2-7, the V gene TRBV21-1; the tabulated D call, TRBD2, remains unverified against the DNA. TRBV21-1 is deemed a pseudogene. The TCR originated in a human donor in good health. In DNA, the CDR3 is TGTGCCAGCAGCAAAACCAGGGAAGGGGGGGCAGCGGAGCAGTACTTC. Its translation is CASSKTREGGAAEQYF.